This T cell receptor beta chain stems from a study of OX40 agonist ivuxolimab in advanced cancers. Study information: Patients in dose escalation had liver, melanoma, kidney or head and neck cancers.

To note about this clone: The antigen is unknown.

The study, taken as a whole, reports: At 0.1 to 3.0 mg/kg, CD4+ and CD8+ blood T cells expanded clonally by week 6.

Using immunoSEQ multiplex PCR, the repertoire was profiled, and TCRdb retains in-frame clones only, with some absent. The table shows tens of thousands of clones, with about nine tenths occurring only once. The V end was cut by 4 bases, the J end by 4 bases, with 16 bases between. This CDR3 contains 15 residues. The germline V gene encodes CDR1 SEHNR and CDR2 FQNEAQ (reference sequence). The source is an adult with an advanced solid tumor such as melanoma, head and neck, liver or kidney cancer. J is TRBJ1-1 and V is TRBV7-9, with D possibly matching TRBD1 (6 bases). The sample consisted of CD4+ or CD8+ T cells sorted from blood, taken in a trial of the OX40 agonist ivuxolimab. CDR3 DNA: TGTGCCAGCAGCTCGGACAGAGTTGTAACCACTGAAGCTTTCTTT. Translating it yields CASSSDRVVTTEAFF.